This is a list of T cell receptor beta chains from one sample in a study of cytomegalovirus exposure and HLA in healthy donors. TCRdb keeps only in-frame clones here, not all; method: immunoSEQ multiplex PCR. The data contain 200,000 or so clones, more than 80% of them singletons. Sequencing was performed on PBMCs. Receptor source: a man between 18 and 35 years old in good health and CMV-seropositive. CDR3s include the opening cysteine and the closing phenylalanine or tryptophan. The D gene is left open where the match is weak. Size is stated for part of the rows, as once, few or many counts, or as a class when the clone is expanded.

d_call clone_size j_call v_call cdr3_length cdr3_aa cdr3_nt
TRBD1 once TRBJ1-5 TRBV6-1 13 CATSTGVDQPQHF TGTGCCACCTCGACAGGGGTGGATCAGCCCCAGCATTTT
TRBD1 - TRBJ2-1 TRBV27 13 CASSRDRNNEQFF TGTGCCAGCAGCCGGGACAGGAACAATGAGCAGTTCTTC
- few TRBJ2-7 TRBV6-5 12 CASSTGSYEQYF TGTGCCAGCAGTACAGGCTCCTACGAGCAGTACTTC
- - TRBJ2-1 TRBV4-3 15 CASSQGDTPYNEQFF TGCGCCAGCAGCCAAGGGGACACACCCTACAATGAGCAGTTCTTC
TRBD2 - TRBJ2-7 TRBV5-6 16 CASSGGGAGGSYEQYF TGTGCCAGCAGCGGGGGCGGGGCGGGAGGGTCCTACGAGCAGTACTTC
TRBD2 - TRBJ2-7 TRBV27 16 CASSLGLAGGSYEQYF TGTGCCAGCAGTTTAGGACTAGCGGGAGGATCATACGAGCAGTACTTC
TRBD2 - TRBJ2-7 TRBV4-3 16 CASSPSRGVGSFEQYF TGCGCCAGCAGCCCGAGCCGGGGGGTCGGTTCCTTCGAGCAGTACTTC
TRBD1 - TRBJ2-1 TRBV9 15 CASSVGDRGRYEQFF TGTGCCAGCAGCGTAGGGGACAGGGGACGGTATGAGCAGTTCTTC
TRBD2 - TRBJ2-7 TRBV27 18 CASSPQREGRKKSYEQYF TGTGCCAGCAGTCCGCAGCGGGAGGGCCGCAAAAAATCCTACGAGCAGTACTTC
- - TRBJ1-2 TRBV6-5 13 CASSNRALYGYTF TGTGCCAGCAGCAACAGGGCCCTCTATGGCTACACCTTC
TRBD1 - TRBJ1-2 TRBV28 15 CASSLSGTGNYGYTF TGTGCCAGCAGCTTGTCCGGGACAGGGAACTATGGCTACACCTTC
TRBD2 - TRBJ2-1 TRBV4-3 15 CASSQASGTPNEQFF TGCGCCAGCAGCCAGGCTAGCGGGACACCCAATGAGCAGTTCTTC
- - TRBJ2-1 TRBV6-1 17 CASSASVRRSRYNEQFF TGTGCCAGCAGTGCCTCGGTTCGAAGGAGTAGATACAATGAGCAGTTCTTC
- - TRBJ2-5 TRBV7-2 13 CASSPSSVVTQYF TGTGCCAGCAGCCCTAGTAGCGTCGTGACCCAGTACTTC
- - TRBJ2-2 TRBV19 15 CASSATGVNTGELFF TGTGCCAGTAGCGCGACAGGAGTCAACACCGGGGAGCTGTTTTTT
TRBD1 - TRBJ1-5 TRBV19 15 CASIRTGPSNQPQHF TGTGCCAGTATTAGGACAGGGCCTAGCAATCAGCCCCAGCATTTT